The 26 T cell receptor beta chains below all came from one sample that was sequenced in a study of cytomegalovirus exposure and HLA in healthy donors. Profiling relied on immunoSEQ multiplex PCR, and the TCRdb table lists in-frame clones only, not all of them. The table records about 160,000 clones, 85% to 90% of them present only once. The sequencing input was PBMCs. Receptors were obtained from a woman aged 18-29 years in good health and CMV-seropositive.

The genes are TRBV27 and TRBJ1-5, with 8 bases that match TRBD1. The length of the CDR3 is 14 residues. J gave up 1 base and V 10 bases, and 6 bases lay outside the gene matches. The germline CDR1 and CDR2 sequences are MNHEY and SMNVEV (reference sequence). The chain's CDR3 is CATRGPLSNQPQHF. In DNA form, the CDR3 reads TGTGCCACCAGGGGGCCCTTAAGCAATCAGCCCCAGCATTTT.

V is TRBV30 and J is TRBJ2-7; tentative D call: TRBD2 (6 bases). The CDR3 extends over 14 amino acids. Trimming removed 1 base at V and 4 bases at J, with 14 bases between. The germline gives CDR1 GTSNPN, CDR2 SVGIG (reference sequence). Written as DNA, the CDR3 is TGTGCCTGGAGTGAGGGGACTTTACTTTACGAGCAGTACTTC. It yields the protein CAWSEGTLLYEQYF. Filled out from reference TRBV30 and TRBJ2-7, the complete variable domain reads SQTIHQWPATLVQPVGSPLSLECTVEGTSNPNLYWYRQAAGRGLQLLFYSVGIGQISSEVPQNLSASRPQDRQFILSSKKLLLSDSGFYLCAWSEGTLLYEQYFGPGTRLTVT.

The chain joins TRBV4-2 to TRBJ2-1; 8 bases match TRBD1. Looked up from germline, CDR1 is LGHNA and CDR2 is YNFKEQ. The junction had 1 base not matched to a gene; V was cut back by 4 bases and J by 8 bases. This CDR3 region has 12 residues. This chain's CDR3 is CASSLQGDEQFF. CDR3 nucleotide sequence: TGTGCCAGCAGCCTACAGGGGGATGAGCAGTTCTTC.

Concerning this clone itself: This specimen includes other DNA sequences encoding the same CDR3. V is TRBV5-1 and J is TRBJ1-3, with 7 bases that match TRBD1. The CDR3 has 14 amino acids. Trimming cost V 3 bases and J 2 bases; bases outside gene matches: 2. The germline V gene has CDR1 SGHRS and CDR2 YFSETQ. CDR3 sequence: CASSSGTAGNTIYF. The CDR3 DNA reads TGCGCCAGCAGCTCTGGGACAGCTGGAAACACCATATATTTT.

Many counts were recorded for this clone. V is TRBV30 and J is TRBJ1-1; D is possibly TRBD1 (5 bases). Trimming took 1 base from V and 7 from J, leaving 22 bases between them. The CDR3 loop spans 16 amino acids. Germline V CDR1 and CDR2: GTSNPN, SVGIG (reference sequence). CDR3 region: CAWSDSPGRKYSEAFF. In DNA, the CDR3 is TGTGCCTGGAGTGATTCCCCAGGGCGGAAGTATAGTGAAGCTTTCTTT.

This chain joins TRBV10-2 and TRBJ2-3; 7 nucleotides match TRBD2. The germline gives CDR1 WSHSY, CDR2 SAAADI. The CDR3 length is 16 residues. Unmatched junction bases numbered 10, after V lost 1 base and J lost 6 bases. CDR3 DNA: TGCGCCAGCAGTGAGTGGCGGGAGAGGGTCTTTGATACGCAGTATTTT. Its protein is CASSEWRERVFDTQYF.

CDR3 amino acids: CASSSPGGSSNNEQFF. The CDR3 nucleotides read TGTGCCAGCAGCTCCCCTGGGGGCAGCAGCAACAATGAGCAGTTCTTC. V is TRBV7-2 and J is TRBJ2-1; perhaps TRBD1 as D (6 bases). Per the germline V gene, CDR1 is SGHTA and CDR2 is FQGNSA. Trimming stripped 4 bases from V and 5 bases from J, with 18 bases between. CDR3 length: 16 residues.

The chain is built from TRBV11-3 and TRBJ1-1; TRBD1 is a possible D gene (6 bases). Germline CDR1 reads SGHNT; CDR2 reads YENEEA. V was trimmed by 0 bases and J by 4 bases, leaving 12 bases between them. This CDR3 spans 15 amino acids. In DNA form, the CDR3 reads TGTGCCAGCAGCTTAGAGTACAGGGTTCGCACTGAAGCTTTCTTT. It is translated as CASSLEYRVRTEAFF.

The DNA for the CDR3 is TGTGCCAGCAGGAGCGGACAGGGAGGGACCTACGAGCAGTACTTC. This encodes CASRSGQGGTYEQYF. J is TRBJ2-7 and V is TRBV6-5; tentative D call: TRBD1 (8 bases). Per germline, CDR1 MNHEY and CDR2 SVGAGI. Between the trimmed V and J ends, which lost 6 bases and 2 bases, there was a span of 17 bases. The length of the CDR3 is 15 residues.

The V and J genes are TRBV19 and TRBJ1-5, with D unclear. The germline V and J ends were trimmed by 7 bases and 0 bases, with 7 bases remaining between them. The CDR3 has 13 residues. Germline V gives CDR1 LNHDA, CDR2 SQIVND (reference sequence). The CDR3 region has the DNA TGTGCCAGTACAGGATATAGCAATCAGCCCCAGCATTTT. It specifies CASTGYSNQPQHF.

This chain uses TRBV30 with TRBJ2-7; 10 bases agree with TRBD2. J gave up 3 bases and V 2 bases, and 10 bases lay outside the gene matches. CDR1 is GTSNPN and CDR2 is SVGIG in the germline V gene (reference sequence). The CDR3 extends over 16 amino acids. CDR3 in amino acids: CAWSPTSWTSGYEQYF. Here the CDR3 DNA reads TGTGCCTGGAGTCCCACCTCCTGGACTAGCGGCTACGAGCAGTACTTC.

The chain recombines TRBV7-2 with TRBJ1-3, with a possible D match to TRBD1 (5 bases). The CDR3 sequence is 14 residues long. V was trimmed by 1 base and J by 3 bases, leaving 7 bases between them. CDR1 is SGHTA, CDR2 FQGNSA, per germline. DNA of the CDR3: TGTGCCAGCAGCTTAGGACAGTATGGAAACACCATATATTTT. This translates into CASSLGQYGNTIYF.

The CDR3 region is CASSPGQNNEQFF. CDR3 in DNA: TGTGCCAGCTCACCGGGACAGAACAATGAGCAGTTCTTC. This sequence joins TRBV18 and TRBJ2-1; TRBD1 agrees at 7 bases. The CDR3 contains 13 residues. Looked up from germline, CDR1 is KGHSH and CDR2 is LQKENI. V trimming: 3 bases; J trimming: 5 bases; junction bases outside the gene matches: 1.

This rearrangement joins TRBV5-1 to TRBJ2-1, with 8 bases aligning to TRBD2. Germline V gives CDR1 SGHRS, CDR2 YFSETQ. The V and J ends lost 3 bases and 0 bases, in that order; junction bases with no gene match: 2. The CDR3 covers 15 residues. This chain's CDR3 is CASSSLAGSYNEQFF. The CDR3 DNA reads TGCGCCAGCAGCTCTCTAGCGGGCTCCTACAATGAGCAGTTCTTC.

The chain is built from TRBV7-9 and TRBJ2-5; no definite D call. The ends were cut back, 3 bases at V and 5 bases at J, with 13 bases in the middle. The CDR3 is made up of 14 amino acids. The germline gives CDR1 SEHNR, CDR2 FQNEAQ (reference sequence). The CDR3 region is CASSFSGYRETQYF. The CDR3, as DNA: TGTGCCAGCAGCTTTTCCGGGTATAGGGAGACCCAGTACTTC.

This clone has only one observation. J is TRBJ1-2 and V is TRBV6-6, with TRBD1 matching over 7 bases. J was trimmed by 1 base and V by 6 bases; bases with no gene match: 8. In germline, CDR1 is MNHNY, CDR2 SVGAGI (reference sequence). The CDR3 is made up of 15 amino acids. This CDR3 is CASRPQGPNNYGYTF. The DNA of the CDR3 is TGTGCCAGCAGGCCACAGGGGCCAAATAACTATGGCTACACCTTC.

The CDR3 loop reads CASSLVGDLNTEAFF. The CDR3 DNA follows: TGCGCCAGCAGCTTGGTTGGAGACTTGAACACTGAAGCTTTCTTT. This sequence joins TRBV5-1 and TRBJ1-1; D is unresolved. CDR3 size: 15 residues. Germline lookup yields CDR1 SGHRS and CDR2 YFSETQ. Trimming took off 0 bases at V and 0 bases at J, with 9 bases between the two ends.

This clone has only one observation. This chain connects TRBV27 to TRBJ2-6; maybe TRBD1 (6 bases). The V gene lost 3 bases and the J gene lost 4 bases, with 16 bases spanning the gap. Germline CDR1 and CDR2: MNHEY and SMNVEV (reference sequence). The CDR3 covers 17 residues. The DNA of the CDR3 is TGTGCCAGCAGTTTGTGGAACAGGGCGGAGGGGGCCAACGTCCTGACTTTC. Translated, it gives CASSLWNRAEGANVLTF.

This clone appeared a single time. V is TRBV2 and J is TRBJ2-2; no clear D. CDR1 and CDR2 from the germline V gene are SNHLY and FYNNEI. V lost 8 bases, J lost 4 bases, and 5 bases lay in between. CDR3 length: 11 residues. This CDR3 reads CASEFTGELFF. CDR3 coding DNA: TGTGCCAGCGAGTTCACCGGGGAGCTGTTTTTT.

J is TRBJ1-1 and V is TRBV9, with 10 bases fitting TRBD1. This CDR3 has 18 residues. Per the germline V gene, CDR1 is SGDLS and CDR2 is YYNGEE. The trim removed 4 bases at V and 4 bases at J, leaving 16 bases unmatched. CDR3 sequence (DNA): TGTGCCAGCAGCTCCCAACCCGGGACAGGGGATTTTGGCACTGAAGCTTTCTTT. It codes for CASSSQPGTGDFGTEAFF.

The gene calls are TRBV5-1 and TRBJ2-7; 8 nucleotides agree with TRBD2. The V gene's germline CDR1 is SGHRS and CDR2 YFSETQ. The CDR3 is made up of 15 amino acids. V was pared by 4 bases and J by 11 bases, with 17 bases of the junction left unmatched. The CDR3 nucleotides are TGCGCCAGCAGCCCCACGGGGGGGGGCAGTAAAGGCGAGTACTTC. Protein: CASSPTGGGSKGEYF.

The chain is built from TRBV20-1 and TRBJ2-7, with D tentatively TRBD1 (5 bases). The CDR3 runs 11 residues. Germline values: CDR1 DFQATT, CDR2 SNEGSKA (reference sequence). The V end lost 5 bases, the J end lost 7 bases, and 12 bases lay between the germline ends. The CDR3 reads CSAGAVGEQYF. CDR3 bases: TGCAGTGCTGGGGCGGTTGGGGAGCAGTACTTC.

The chain joins TRBV5-4 to TRBJ2-1; TRBD1 is a possible D gene (6 bases). Germline values: CDR1 SGHNT, CDR2 YYREEE (reference sequence). The CDR3 extends over 13 amino acids. V lost 2 bases, J lost 10 bases, and 13 bases lay in between. Written as DNA, the CDR3 is TGTGCCAGCAGCTTTGGATACAGGGACGAGCAGTTCTTC. Amino acid sequence: CASSFGYRDEQFF.

The gene calls are TRBV5-5 and TRBJ2-2; 10 bases line up with TRBD2. The CDR3 has 16 amino acids. Germline V gene lookup returns CDR1 SGHKS and CDR2 YYEKEE (reference sequence). J gave up 2 bases and V 2 bases, and 3 bases lay outside the gene matches. The CDR3 DNA sequence: TGTGCCAGCAGCTTTTTACTAGCGGGAAACACCGGGGAGCTGTTTTTT. As protein: CASSFLLAGNTGELFF.

The chain combines TRBV7-9 with TRBJ2-4, with a tentative D call TRBD1 (5 bases). Germline V lookup: CDR1 SEHNR, CDR2 FQNEAQ (reference sequence). The CDR3 covers 13 residues. Deletions cut 10 bases from V and 6 bases from J, with 16 bases between. CDR3 amino acids: CATRVPSGNIQYF. The CDR3 coding sequence is TGTGCCACCAGGGTCCCTAGTGGAAACATTCAGTACTTC.

CDR3 protein: CASSSTRQGTGNEQFF. The CDR3 DNA sequence: TGTGCCAGCAGTTCGACCAGGCAGGGGACGGGGAATGAGCAGTTCTTC. The V and J genes are TRBV27 and TRBJ2-1; a weak D match, TRBD1 (6 bases). V dropped 4 bases and J dropped 7 bases, with 20 bases sitting between them. Germline CDR1 is MNHEY and CDR2 is SMNVEV (reference sequence). This CDR3 has 16 residues.